This record looks at one TCR beta chain sequence and its context. Every donor provided one heparinised blood draw, which averaged about 116 mL. The data were taken from a study of beta chain features in type 1 diabetes. Study as a whole: Over 85,000,000 sorted cells were examined across all samples.

The CDR3 totals 14 residues. V was clipped by 1 base and J by 7 bases, with 10 bases between them. Per germline, CDR1 LGHNA and CDR2 YSLEER. Every isolated RNA sample was fully reverse transcribed, so sequencing captured expressed TCRB transcripts. Profiling relied on immunoSEQ multiplex PCR, and the TCRdb table lists in-frame clones only, not all of them. The profile covers under 400,000 clones, with about 14% appearing a single time and about 6.7% taken by the ten largest. The sequencing input was central memory CD4+ T cells from blood. The clonotype was recovered from a man under 40 in good health. The chain recombines TRBV4-3 with TRBJ1-4; TRBD1 might be the D (5 bases). CDR3 sequence reads: CASSQGQGAEKLFF. The CDR3 DNA is TGCGCCAGCAGCCAAGGGCAAGGGGCTGAAAAACTGTTTTTT.